Listed below are T cell receptor beta chains from one sample, sequenced in a study of technical replicates of blood from several donors. Repertoires were generated with immunoSEQ multiplex PCR, while TCRdb's copy carries only in-frame clones and drops some. Here the sample spans 60,000 to 90,000 clones, just under 97% being singletons. Sequenced sample: T cells isolated from PBMCs. Receptors originate from a human donor in good health. Each CDR3 is given with its conserved first and last residue. A D gene is named only where the DNA matches it firmly. Size is stated for part of the rows, as once, few or many counts, or as a class when the clone is expanded.

>TRBD1|.|TRBJ1-1|TRBV7-9
TGTGCCAGCAGCTGGACAGGGGGAGACACTGAAGCTTTCTTT
CASSWTGGDTEAFF
>TRBD2|.|TRBJ2-1|TRBV6-6
TGTGCCAGCAGTTCGGGACTAGCGGGGAATGAGCAGTTCTTC
CASSSGLAGNEQFF
>TRBD2|.|TRBJ2-1|TRBV4-1
TGCGCCAGCAGCCAAGATAGTAGCGGGAGGGGAAATGAGCAGTTCTTC
CASSQDSSGRGNEQFF
>TRBD1|.|TRBJ1-2|TRBV2
TGTGCCAGCAGCTGGGACAGCGTATATGGTGGCTACACCTTC
CASSWDSVYGGYTF
>TRBD1|.|TRBJ2-7|TRBV28
TGTGCCAGCAGCTGGACCGGGACAGGGACCTACGAGCAGTACTTC
CASSWTGTGTYEQYF
>TRBD1|once|TRBJ1-2|TRBV30
TGTGCCTGGAGCACAGGGGGCTATGGCTACACCTTC
CAWSTGGYGYTF
>TRBD1|.|TRBJ1-5|TRBV28
TGTGCCAGCAGTCATCGACTACAGGGGTATGGATCGGAGCATTTT
CASSHRLQGYGSEHF
>TRBD2|.|TRBJ2-5|TRBV2
TGTGCCAGCAGGGTAGCGGGGGGGAAGCAAGAGACCCAGTACTTC
CASRVAGGKQETQYF
>TRBD1|.|TRBJ1-1|TRBV4-1
TGCGCCAGCAGCCAAGGGACAGGAACTGAAGCTTTCTTT
CASSQGTGTEAFF
>.|.|TRBJ2-2|TRBV5-1
TGCGCCAGCAGCATCAGTTACCGGGAGCTGTTTTTT
CASSISYRELFF
>TRBD1|.|TRBJ2-1|TRBV4-1
TGCGCCAGCAGCCAACCCACGGGACAGGGGGTCAATGAGCAGTTCTTC
CASSQPTGQGVNEQFF
>TRBD1|once|TRBJ1-6|TRBV5-1
TGCGCCAGCAGCTTGGATTCCGGGACAGGGGGCTTTTATTCACCCCTCCACTTT
CASSLDSGTGGFYSPLHF
>.|.|TRBJ1-2|TRBV29-1
TGCAGCGTTTCCCCGACAGCCGGCTACACCTTC
CSVSPTAGYTF
>.|.|TRBJ1-2|TRBV6-1
TGTGCCAGCAGTAACAGTGGCTACACCTTC
CASSNSGYTF
>TRBD1|.|TRBJ1-1|TRBV4-1
TGCGCCAGCAGCCAGCCCGGGACAGCTACCCCTCCGCTCATCCCGTGTGAAGCTTTCTTT
CASSQPGTATPPLIPCEAFF
>TRBD2|.|TRBJ2-1|TRBV11-2
TGTGCCAGCAGCTCCTGGGATCTAGCGGGGGATTACAATGAGCAGTTCTTC
CASSSWDLAGDYNEQFF
>.|.|TRBJ1-1|TRBV10-2
TGCGCCAGCAGCAGTTTACCGAACACTGAAGCTTTCTTT
CASSSLPNTEAFF
>.|.|TRBJ2-3|TRBV19
TGTGCCAGTAGTATAGGTCTCCCCACAGATACGCAGTATTTT
CASSIGLPTDTQYF
>.|.|TRBJ2-1|TRBV27
TGTGCCAGCAGTTTATCTCTAGCTCGGTCGCACAATGAGCAGTTCTTC
CASSLSLARSHNEQFF
>TRBD1|.|TRBJ1-2|TRBV15
TGTGCCACCAGCAAACGACAGGGGGCTATTGGCTACACCTTC
CATSKRQGAIGYTF
>.|.|TRBJ1-3|TRBV28
TGTGCCAGCAGTTTAATTGTTGGCGGGGGAAACACCATATATTTT
CASSLIVGGGNTIYF
>TRBD2|.|TRBJ2-1|TRBV29-1
TGCAGCGGGAGACTAGCGACTTCCTACAATGAGCAGTTCTTC
CSGRLATSYNEQFF
>.|.|TRBJ2-2|TRBV7-2
TGTGCCAGCAGCCTACAGGGCACCGGGGAGCTGTTTTTT
CASSLQGTGELFF
>.|once|TRBJ2-7|TRBV28
TGTGCCAGCACCGCGGGACTGGGACCCTACGAGCAGTACTTC
CASTAGLGPYEQYF
>.|.|TRBJ1-1|TRBV9
TGTGCCAGCAGCGTAGCACAGGGAGGGGCTGAAGCTTTCTTT
CASSVAQGGAEAFF
>.|.|TRBJ2-6|TRBV28
TGTGCCAGCACCCTCTCTGGGGCCAACGTCCTGACTTTC
CASTLSGANVLTF
>TRBD1|.|TRBJ2-7|TRBV27
TGTGCCAGCAGTTTTACAGGGGGCGGGTACGAGCAGTACTTC
CASSFTGGGYEQYF
>.|.|TRBJ2-7|TRBV4-1
TGCGCCAGCAGCCAGGTTCCGAGTTCCTACGAGCAGTACTTC
CASSQVPSSYEQYF
>.|.|TRBJ2-1|TRBV5-6
TGTGCCAGCAGCCAGGGTGTTCCCTACAATGAGCAGTTCTTC
CASSQGVPYNEQFF
>.|once|TRBJ1-1|TRBV11-3
TGTGCCAGCAGCTTTAACTGGAACACTGAAGCTTTCTTT
CASSFNWNTEAFF
>.|.|TRBJ2-2|TRBV5-1
TGCGCCAGCAGCTTAATCCCAGGGGATCCTGGGGAGCTGTTTTTT
CASSLIPGDPGELFF
>.|.|TRBJ1-2|TRBV28
TGTGCCAGCAGTTTATATCGGGCAGGGGCAGTCTATGGCTACACCTTC
CASSLYRAGAVYGYTF
>.|.|TRBJ1-1|TRBV2
TGTGCCAGCAGAGAGGGACATTTTAACACTGAAGCTTTCTTT
CASREGHFNTEAFF
>.|.|TRBJ2-7|TRBV2
TGTGCCAGCAGGGTACCGGGAGCTTCTAACTACGAGCAGTACTTC
CASRVPGASNYEQYF
>TRBD1|once|TRBJ1-1|TRBV9
TGTGCCAGCAGCGTAGGGACAGGGACTGTTGAAGCTTTCTTT
CASSVGTGTVEAFF
>TRBD2|.|TRBJ2-7|TRBV5-1
TGCGCCAGCCGCCGGGGCTGGGGTGCGGGAGATCCCGAGCAGTACTTC
CASRRGWGAGDPEQYF
>.|.|TRBJ2-3|TRBV18
TGTGCCAGCTCTCCGAGAGAGGTAGCGGATACGCAGTATTTT
CASSPREVADTQYF
>TRBD1|once|TRBJ1-5|TRBV5-1
TGCGCCAGCAGCGTAACGGGACAGCCAGATCAGCCCCAGCATTTT
CASSVTGQPDQPQHF
>.|.|TRBJ2-3|TRBV7-2
TGTGCCAGCAGCTTCGGGTTTGCAGGGGTAGATACGCAGTATTTT
CASSFGFAGVDTQYF
>TRBD1|once|TRBJ1-5|TRBV10-2
TGCGCCAGCAGACAGGGGGCATGGCAGCCCCAGCATTTT
CASRQGAWQPQHF
>TRBD2|.|TRBJ2-1|TRBV5-1
TGCGCCAGCAGCTTGATCTCTAGCGGGATCTACAATGAGCAGTTCTTC
CASSLISSGIYNEQFF
>TRBD2|.|TRBJ2-1|TRBV10-3
TGTGCCATCAGCGGGGACCTAGCGGGCCTCAATGAGCAGTTCTTC
CAISGDLAGLNEQFF
>.|.|TRBJ1-6|TRBV4-1
TGCGCCAGCAGCCAAGAGAGGAACTCCTATAATTCACCCCTCCACTTT
CASSQERNSYNSPLHF
>TRBD2|.|TRBJ2-3|TRBV6-6
TGTGCCAGCAGCCCAGCGGGAGGATTCCCAGATACGCAGTATTTT
CASSPAGGFPDTQYF
>.|.|TRBJ2-5|TRBV27
TGTGCCAGCAGTCCGCCGATCTTACAGGGTTCCAAGACCCAGTACTTC
CASSPPILQGSKTQYF
>.|.|TRBJ2-1|TRBV6-6
TGTGCCAGCAGTCCCGACTCAGTTGAGCAGTTCTTC
CASSPDSVEQFF
>.|once|TRBJ1-4|TRBV4-1
TGCGCCAGCAGCCAAGTCCGAGGGGGTCTAGCAACTAATGAAAAACTGTTTTTT
CASSQVRGGLATNEKLFF
>.|.|TRBJ1-1|TRBV30
TGTGCCTGGAGTGTAAGTACAAAAGCTTTCTTT
CAWSVSTKAFF
>TRBD1|.|TRBJ2-7|TRBV10-3
TGTGCCATCAGGGGGACAGGGAGCGACGAGCAGTACTTC
CAIRGTGSDEQYF
>.|.|TRBJ2-5|TRBV6-1
TGTGCCAGCGGTGGGGGGCAGGGGGAGACCCAGTACTTC
CASGGGQGETQYF
>.|.|TRBJ2-7|TRBV18
TGTGCCAGCTCACCGGGACACGGCTTCTACGAGCAGTACTTC
CASSPGHGFYEQYF